This T cell receptor (beta chain) was identified in a study of blood T cells in healthy people across ages. This clonotype was picked up a small number of times. In terms of origin and age, donors were healthy Caucasian individuals from Russia aged about 6 to 90. The sample, 7.5 to 10 milliliters of peripheral blood, was drawn from each donor. A second about 7 to 11 cycle PCR used barcoded and J-beta primers. TCRdb recomputed calls from the 5' RACE reads with MiXCR, one row per CDR3 protein. This sample yields fewer than 800,000 distinct CDR3 sequences, of which around 21% are seen a single time; 3.5% to 4% belongs to the top ten. CDR3 size: 15 residues. CDR1 and CDR2 from the germline V gene are DFQATT and SNEGSKA (reference sequence). With 1 base removed from V and 1 base from J, the gap between germline ends came to 12 bases.

Sequenced: blood. The clonotype comes from a man between 65 and 85 years old in good health. This rearrangement joins TRBV20-1 to TRBJ2-3; D is ambiguous. The CDR3 DNA sequence: TGCAGTGCTAGAGTGGCTCAGTCGGGCACAGATACGCAGTATTTT. It codes for CSARVAQSGTDTQYF.